The T cell receptor (beta chain) described here comes from a study of blood T cell repertoires in COVID-19. The repertoire was sequenced with immunoSEQ multiplex PCR; TCRdb's copy has only in-frame clones and lacks some. The sample contains some 80,000 clones, about four fifths of which appear only once. V gave up 5 bases and J gave up 15 bases, with 17 bases separating them. This CDR3 is built from 13 residues. V gene TRBV12-3 or TRBV12-4 combines with J gene TRBJ1-6; D is unresolved. This clonotype originated in a woman aged 65 to 85 with acute or convalescent COVID-19. Sequenced material: peripheral blood. In DNA form, the CDR3 reads TGTGCCAGCAGTCTCGGTGAGGGTCGGGACCTCCACTTT. This sequence encodes CASSLGEGRDLHF.